The clone carrying this T cell receptor beta chain was counted at least ten times. The antigen remains undetermined. The data derive from a study of T cell repertoires in cytomegalovirus infection. Study context: CMV epitopes that were recently identified and HLA-C-restricted were used alongside well-studied HLA-B-restricted ones. Public TCR beta signatures were indicative of both CMV infection and a matching HLA type. Findings and limits, study-wide: Summed frequency of shared TCR beta families picked out CMV carriers who also had the relevant HLA. HLA-C-restricted CMV-specific TCR beta clonotypes were dominant in the ex vivo response.

TCRdb reanalysed the reads using MiXCR and keeps one entry per CDR3 protein. Of under 850,000 distinct CDR3 sequences listed, roughly 30% are singletons. The CDR3 runs to 14 residues. After removal of 1 base from V and 4 bases from J, the junction contained 1 base not matched to a gene. Germline CDR1 is SGHTA and CDR2 is FQGNSA. This chain links TRBV7-2 with TRBJ1-3; TRBD1 matches at 7 bases. This sequence originates from a human donor in good health (CMV status not recorded). Some clones in this sample may be carry-over from other donors' samples. Sequenced material: cultured PBMCs, taken from culture after CMV antigen stimulation. The CDR3 region is CASSLDRGGNTIYF. The CDR3 nucleotides are TGTGCCAGCAGCTTAGACAGGGGAGGAAACACCATATATTTT.